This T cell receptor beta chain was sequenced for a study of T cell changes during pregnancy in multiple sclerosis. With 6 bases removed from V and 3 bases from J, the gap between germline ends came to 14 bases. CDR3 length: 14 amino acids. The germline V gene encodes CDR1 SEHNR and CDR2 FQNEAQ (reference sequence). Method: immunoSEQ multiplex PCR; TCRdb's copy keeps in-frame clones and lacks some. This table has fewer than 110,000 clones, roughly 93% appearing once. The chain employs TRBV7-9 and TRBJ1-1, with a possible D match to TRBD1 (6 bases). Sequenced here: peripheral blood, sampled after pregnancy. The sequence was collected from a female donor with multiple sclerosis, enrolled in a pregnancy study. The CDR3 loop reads CASRPTGRDTEAFF. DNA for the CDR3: TGTGCCAGCAGACCGACAGGTCGGGACACTGAAGCTTTCTTT.